These T cell receptor beta chains were read from a single sample in a study of a mutant IDH1 vaccine in newly diagnosed glioma. Data came from immunoSEQ multiplex PCR; TCRdb stores just in-frame clones and leaves some out. The sample holds over 50,000 clones, over 80% seen once. Antigen specificity for these receptors is unknown. The starting material was PBMCs, obtained from a glioma patient whose treatment included an IDH1 peptide vaccine. The receptors were sampled from a woman between 35 and 50 years old with glioma. Both conserved end residues are trimmed from each CDR3.

V	J	CDR3
TRBV4-3	TRBJ2-4	ASSPGEGQGRDIQY
TRBV7-3	TRBJ2-7	ASSLGGGSSYEQY
TRBV10-3	TRBJ2-1	AIRGGPTYNEQF
TRBV6-1	TRBJ2-1	ASRRDRGPNEQF
TRBV18	TRBJ2-5	ASSPRLQGGQETQY
TRBV5-4	TRBJ1-6	ASSLGEASHSPLH
TRBV6-5	TRBJ2-5	ASRSGQDQETQY
TRBV7-2	TRBJ2-1	ASSSTSGYNEQF
TRBV19	TRBJ1-4	ASRRGGIDVSGNEKLF
TRBV10-3	TRBJ1-1	AISGVNTEAF
TRBV5-1	TRBJ2-3	ASNPGGTDTQY
TRBV7-8	TRBJ1-1	ASSFGPPGGAF
TRBV5-1	TRBJ1-1	ASSSGQGEAF
TRBV28	TRBJ1-4	ASSPSWTGNEKLF